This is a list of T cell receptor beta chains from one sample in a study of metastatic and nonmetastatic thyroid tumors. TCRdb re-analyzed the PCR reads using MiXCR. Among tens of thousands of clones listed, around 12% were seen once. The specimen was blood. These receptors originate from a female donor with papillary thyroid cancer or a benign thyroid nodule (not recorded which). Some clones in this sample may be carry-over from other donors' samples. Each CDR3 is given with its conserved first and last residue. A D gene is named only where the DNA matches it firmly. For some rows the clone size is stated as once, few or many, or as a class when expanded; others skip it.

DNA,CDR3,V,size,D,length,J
TGTGCCAGCAGTCCGACAGGGGGCGATACTGAAGCTTTCTTT,CASSPTGGDTEAFF,TRBV12-3/TRBV12-4,few,TRBD1,14,TRBJ1-1
TGCAGTGCTAGACTTAAAGGGACAGGGAGATACGAGCAGTACTTC,CSARLKGTGRYEQYF,TRBV20-1,NA,TRBD1,15,TRBJ2-7
TGCAGCGTTGGATTCCTTCAGGGGGGGACTGGAAACACCATATATTTT,CSVGFLQGGTGNTIYF,TRBV29-1,many,TRBD1,16,TRBJ1-3
TGTGCCAGCAGCTCCGGGACTCACTACGAGCAGTACTTC,CASSSGTHYEQYF,TRBV13,many,NA,13,TRBJ2-7
TGTGCCAGCAGCCAAACGGCCGGGACTGAGCAGTTCTTC,CASSQTAGTEQFF,TRBV7-3,many,NA,13,TRBJ2-1
TGTGCCATCAATCCCCCACATACGCAGTATTTT,CAINPPHTQYF,TRBV2,NA,NA,11,TRBJ2-3
TGTGCCAGCATTTACTCGATCGGGGGCGGGACGTCACCCGATGAGCAGTTCTTC,CASIYSIGGGTSPDEQFF,TRBV6-2/TRBV6-3,few,NA,18,TRBJ2-1
TGTGCCAGCAGTCCCCGAGGGACAGGACTCTACCAGCATTACTTC,CASSPRGTGLYQHYF,TRBV27,few,TRBD1,15,TRBJ2-7
TGCGCCAGCAGCCAAGATGTATGGGCTGGGGCCAACGTCCTGACTTTC,CASSQDVWAGANVLTF,TRBV4-3,many,NA,16,TRBJ2-6
TGTGCCAGCAGCCAAGATGTGGCGGGGGCTAGCGGGGCTCCCTACGAGCAGTACTTC,CASSQDVAGASGAPYEQYF,TRBV4-2,many,TRBD2,19,TRBJ2-7
TGTGCCTGGAGTGTACTTGCGGGGCGACGCGCCTACGAGCAGTACTTC,CAWSVLAGRRAYEQYF,TRBV30,many,NA,16,TRBJ2-7
TGTGCCAGCAGTGGGACTAGCGGGACGTGGGGGTTCTTC,CASSGTSGTWGFF,TRBV6-1,few,TRBD2,13,TRBJ2-1
TGTGCCAGCAGGCCATGGGGGTTGGGGACAGATACGCAGTATTTT,CASRPWGLGTDTQYF,TRBV9,NA,NA,15,TRBJ2-3
TGTGCCAGCAGCCAATATAAGGGGTTCAGAGAAAAACTGTTTTTT,CASSQYKGFREKLFF,TRBV14,many,NA,15,TRBJ1-4
TGTGCCAGCAGGGACCAGGGTAACTCTGGAAACACCATATATTTT,CASRDQGNSGNTIYF,TRBV6-1,medium-sized,NA,15,TRBJ1-3
TGTGCCAGCAGTCCACAGAACTTCAACACCGGGGAGCTGTTTTTT,CASSPQNFNTGELFF,TRBV27,many,NA,15,TRBJ2-2
TGTGCCAGCACCCTCGGGACCACCGGGGAGCTGTTTTTT,CASTLGTTGELFF,TRBV7-3,medium-sized,NA,13,TRBJ2-2
TGTGCCAGCAGTAAACCGGGACTAGGAGCGCCTAGCGATACGCAGTATTTT,CASSKPGLGAPSDTQYF,TRBV28,many,TRBD2,17,TRBJ2-3
TGCGCCAGCAGCTTGGGAGGGCAGGCGTCTGATGGCTACACCTTC,CASSLGGQASDGYTF,TRBV5-1,many,NA,15,TRBJ1-2
TGTGCCAGCAGCCCTCAGGGCCGTTCGGATACCCAGTACTTC,CASSPQGRSDTQYF,TRBV9,many,NA,14,TRBJ2-5
TGTGCCAGCAGCCGGACAGGGGGCACTGAAGCTTTCTTT,CASSRTGGTEAFF,TRBV5-4,NA,TRBD1,13,TRBJ1-1
TGCAGTGCACTAGCGGGGGGCCGAGGGAATGAGCAGTTCTTC,CSALAGGRGNEQFF,TRBV20-1,many,TRBD2,14,TRBJ2-1
TGTGCCAGCAGCTCCCGTTGGGGAAGGGACTACGAGCAGTACTTC,CASSSRWGRDYEQYF,TRBV7-2,many,NA,15,TRBJ2-7
TGTGCCAGCAGCGCACGTCTAGCGGGAACCTCGAACACCGGGGAGCTGTTTTTT,CASSARLAGTSNTGELFF,TRBV14,many,TRBD2,18,TRBJ2-2
TGTGCCAGCAGCGTACGCGAGACCCAGTACTTC,CASSVRETQYF,TRBV2,few,NA,11,TRBJ2-5
TGCGCCAGCAGCCGGGAAGCGGTCGTGGCCTATGGCTACACCTTC,CASSREAVVAYGYTF,TRBV4-3,many,NA,15,TRBJ1-2
TGTGCCAGCAGCCAAGATTGGAGCAGGGGAGCTTTCTTT,CASSQDWSRGAFF,TRBV3-1,many,NA,13,TRBJ1-1
TGTGCCAGCAGCTTAGATCTGAAAGGCAAAAGGGACGAGCAGTACTTC,CASSLDLKGKRDEQYF,TRBV11-2,many,NA,16,TRBJ2-7
TGTGCCACCGGTGAGTTTGGGCAGGGCGGCCAGCCCCAGCATTTT,CATGEFGQGGQPQHF,TRBV10-3,few,NA,15,TRBJ1-5
TGTGCCAGCACCACCTCCGGGGGCGCTGATACCCAGTACTTC,CASTTSGGADTQYF,TRBV6-2/TRBV6-3,NA,NA,14,TRBJ2-5
TGCGACAGCAGCCGGGACAGTGGTGAGACCCAGTACTTC,CDSSRDSGETQYF,TRBV5-1,NA,TRBD1,13,TRBJ2-5
TGCGCCAGCAGCCAAGTAGCCGCGGCGGGAGGAGAGACCCAGTACTTC,CASSQVAAAGGETQYF,TRBV4-1,many,TRBD2,16,TRBJ2-5
TGTGCCTGGAGTACCGGGACAGGTGATGGCGGCTACACCTTC,CAWSTGTGDGGYTF,TRBV30,NA,TRBD1,14,TRBJ1-2
TGCAGCGTCGGGACAGGGAGGGACTATGGCTACACCTTC,CSVGTGRDYGYTF,TRBV29-1,many,TRBD1,13,TRBJ1-2
TGTGCCACCAGCACCAGGGGGCAGCCCCAGCATTTT,CATSTRGQPQHF,TRBV15,medium-sized,TRBD1,12,TRBJ1-5
TGCAGTGCAGGTCGGAGCTCCTACAATGAGCAGTTCTTC,CSAGRSSYNEQFF,TRBV20-1,many,NA,13,TRBJ2-1
TGTGCCAGCAGTCGTTTAGGAACATCCTATGGCTACACCTTC,CASSRLGTSYGYTF,TRBV5-4,many,NA,14,TRBJ1-2
TGCGCCAGCAGCCAAGGCGCGAGCGGGGGCCGGGGCACCGGGGAGCTGTTTTTT,CASSQGASGGRGTGELFF,TRBV4-3,NA,TRBD2,18,TRBJ2-2
TGTGCCAGCATACCAGGGACTAGCGGGGAGGGCGAGCTGTTTTTT,CASIPGTSGEGELFF,TRBV6-1,NA,TRBD2,15,TRBJ2-2
TGTGCCAGCGAAAGGATCTATGGCTACACCTTC,CASERIYGYTF,TRBV2,medium-sized,NA,11,TRBJ1-2
TGCGCCAGCAGCCAAAACAGGGGGAACTATGGCTACACCTTC,CASSQNRGNYGYTF,TRBV4-1,many,TRBD1,14,TRBJ1-2
TGTGCCAGCAGTTTCGAGAATGAGCAGTTCTTC,CASSFENEQFF,TRBV12-3/TRBV12-4,many,NA,11,TRBJ2-1